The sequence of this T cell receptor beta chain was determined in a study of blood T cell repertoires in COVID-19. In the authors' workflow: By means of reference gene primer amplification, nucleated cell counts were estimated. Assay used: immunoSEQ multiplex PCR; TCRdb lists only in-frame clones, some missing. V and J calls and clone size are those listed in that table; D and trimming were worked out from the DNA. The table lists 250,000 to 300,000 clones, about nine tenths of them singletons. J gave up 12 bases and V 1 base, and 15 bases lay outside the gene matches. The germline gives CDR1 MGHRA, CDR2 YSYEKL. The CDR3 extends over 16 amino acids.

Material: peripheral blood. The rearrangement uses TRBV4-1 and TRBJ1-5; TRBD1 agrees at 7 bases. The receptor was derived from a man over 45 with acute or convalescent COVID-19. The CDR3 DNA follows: TGCGCCAGCAGCCAAGGTCTCGGAGGGGGCTCGGCCGACCAGCATTTT. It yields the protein CASSQGLGGGSADQHF.